In its sample, the clone carrying this T cell receptor (beta chain) was seen many times. These data come from a study of T cells in Graves' hyperthyroidism and ophthalmopathy. Background on the study: Once the initial diagnosis was made, peripheral blood was obtained before any treatment.

A roughly 9.1 ml volume of fresh peripheral blood provided the PBMCs. The CDR3 sequence is 13 residues long. Trimming stripped 3 bases from V and 4 bases from J, with 9 bases between. Germline CDR1 and CDR2: MDHEN and SYDVKM. RNA transcripts gave rise to amplified TCR beta CDR3 regions. The HTBI primer set was used in a first-round RT-PCR of the TCR CDR3. TCRdb reprocessed the multiplex PCR reads with MiXCR, giving one entry per CDR3 protein. This table holds approximately 400,000 distinct CDR3 sequences, 15% found once. The rearrangement joins TRBV28 to TRBJ2-5; perhaps TRBD2 as D (5 bases). The receptor was isolated from a woman aged 25-40 years with Graves' hyperthyroidism. The sequenced sample consisted of blood. This chain's CDR3 is CASSFREAETQYF. In nucleotides, the CDR3 is TGTGCCAGCAGTTTCCGGGAAGCAGAGACCCAGTACTTC.